This T cell receptor (beta chain) was sequenced during a study of CD4 T cells in relation to SARS-CoV-2 and coronaviruses. Study-level information: After around 10 days of antigen culture, PBMC TCR beta CDR3s were sequenced. The negative reference was HIV-1 Nef peptide pool or peptide-free culture.

The study's findings and limits: No donor gave both pre-pandemic and post-infection samples.

Comment on this clone: The antigen is undetermined.

V was pared by 5 bases and J by 5 bases, with 6 bases of the junction left unmatched. The CDR3 runs to 14 residues. Germline assignment: CDR1 SGHTA and CDR2 FQGTGA. Before the COVID-19 pandemic, during about 2010-2018, CD4+ T cells were taken from unexposed donors. After less than 11 days of culture, CD4+ T cells were isolated. As cell numbers allowed, unexposed-donor CD4+ T cells faced SARS-CoV-2 S/N and four cold-coronavirus spikes. Only in-frame clones appear in the TCRdb table, and some are missing; sequencing was by immunoSEQ multiplex PCR. The sample has 20,000 or so clones; 78% are singletons. This chain uses TRBV7-3 with TRBJ1-1; 9 nucleotides agree with TRBD1. This clonotype originated in a human donor in good health. Sequenced: CD4+ T cells from PBMCs, cultured in vitro. The CDR3 region is CASSLDRGWTEAFF. CDR3 coding DNA: TGTGCCAGCAGCCTGGACAGGGGATGGACTGAAGCTTTCTTT.